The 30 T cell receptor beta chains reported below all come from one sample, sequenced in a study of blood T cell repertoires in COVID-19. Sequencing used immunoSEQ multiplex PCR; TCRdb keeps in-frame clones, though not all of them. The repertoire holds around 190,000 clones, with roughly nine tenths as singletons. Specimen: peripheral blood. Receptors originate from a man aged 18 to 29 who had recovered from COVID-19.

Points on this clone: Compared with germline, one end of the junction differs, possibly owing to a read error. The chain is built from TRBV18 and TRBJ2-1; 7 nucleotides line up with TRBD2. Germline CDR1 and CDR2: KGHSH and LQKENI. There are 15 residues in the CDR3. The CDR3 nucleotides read TGTGCCAGCTCTCCACCTGGGACTACACGCAATGAGCAGTTCTTC. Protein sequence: CASSPPGTTRNEQFF.

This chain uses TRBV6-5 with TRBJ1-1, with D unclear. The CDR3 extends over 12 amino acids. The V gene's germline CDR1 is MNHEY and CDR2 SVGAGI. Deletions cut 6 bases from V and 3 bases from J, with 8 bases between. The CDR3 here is CASSHRYTEAFF. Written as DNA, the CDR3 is TGTGCCAGCAGCCACAGATACACTGAAGCTTTCTTT.

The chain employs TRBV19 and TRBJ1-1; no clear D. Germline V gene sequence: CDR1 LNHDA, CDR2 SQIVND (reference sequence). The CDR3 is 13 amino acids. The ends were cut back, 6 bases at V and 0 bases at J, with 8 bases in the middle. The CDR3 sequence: CASRVHMNTEAFF. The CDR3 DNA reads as TGTGCCAGTAGAGTTCACATGAACACTGAAGCTTTCTTT.

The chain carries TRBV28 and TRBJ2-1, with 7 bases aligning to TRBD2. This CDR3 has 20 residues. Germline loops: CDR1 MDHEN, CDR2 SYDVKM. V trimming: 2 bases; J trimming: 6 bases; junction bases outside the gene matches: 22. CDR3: CASSLHVLKRGRSGVNEQFF. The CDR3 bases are TGTGCCAGCAGTTTACATGTACTGAAGCGGGGCAGGTCGGGGGTCAATGAGCAGTTCTTC.

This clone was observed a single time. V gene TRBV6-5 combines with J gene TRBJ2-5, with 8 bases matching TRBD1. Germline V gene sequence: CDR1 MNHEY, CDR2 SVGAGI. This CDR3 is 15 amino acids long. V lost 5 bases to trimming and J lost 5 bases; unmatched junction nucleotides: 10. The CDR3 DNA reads TGTGCCAGCAGTCACCAGGGGGCTCGGTTGGAGACCCAGTACTTC. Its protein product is CASSHQGARLETQYF.

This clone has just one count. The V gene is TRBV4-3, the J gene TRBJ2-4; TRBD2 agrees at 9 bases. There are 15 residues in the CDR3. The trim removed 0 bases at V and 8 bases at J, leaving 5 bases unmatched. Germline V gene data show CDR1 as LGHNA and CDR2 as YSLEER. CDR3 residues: CASSQDWLAGYIQYF. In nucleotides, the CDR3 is TGCGCCAGCAGCCAAGATTGGCTAGCGGGATACATTCAGTACTTC.

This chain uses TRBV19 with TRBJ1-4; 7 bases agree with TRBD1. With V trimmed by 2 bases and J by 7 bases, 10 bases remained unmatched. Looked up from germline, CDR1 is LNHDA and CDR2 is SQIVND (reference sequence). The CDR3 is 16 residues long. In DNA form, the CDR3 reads TGTGCCAGTAGTATAAGGGGACAGCTCAGAGGTGAAAAACTGTTTTTT. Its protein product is CASSIRGQLRGEKLFF.

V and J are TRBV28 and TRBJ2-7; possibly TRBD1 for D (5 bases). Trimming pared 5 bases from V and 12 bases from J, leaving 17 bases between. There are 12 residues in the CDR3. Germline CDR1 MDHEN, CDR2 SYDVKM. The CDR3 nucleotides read TGTGCCAGCAGTCCTCGGACAAATTCGAGGTACTTC. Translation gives CASSPRTNSRYF.

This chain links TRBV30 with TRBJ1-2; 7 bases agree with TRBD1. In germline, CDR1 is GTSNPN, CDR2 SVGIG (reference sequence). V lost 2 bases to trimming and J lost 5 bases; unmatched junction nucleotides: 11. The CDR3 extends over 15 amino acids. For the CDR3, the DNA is TGTGCCTGGAGTCCCCAGGGAACAGGGGTATATGGCTACACCTTC. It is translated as CAWSPQGTGVYGYTF.

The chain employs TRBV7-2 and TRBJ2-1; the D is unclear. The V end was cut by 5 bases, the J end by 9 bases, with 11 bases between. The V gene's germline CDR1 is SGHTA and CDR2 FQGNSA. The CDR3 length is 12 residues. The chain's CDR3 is CASSLTRFEQFF. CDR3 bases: TGTGCCAGCAGCCTGACGCGGTTTGAGCAGTTCTTC. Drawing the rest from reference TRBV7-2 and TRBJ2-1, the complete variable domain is GAGVSQSPSNKVTEKGKDVELRCDPISGHTALYWYRQSLGQGLEFLIYFQGNSAPDKSGLPSDRFSAERTGGSVSTLTIQRTQQEDSAVYLCASSLTRFEQFFGPGTRLTVL.

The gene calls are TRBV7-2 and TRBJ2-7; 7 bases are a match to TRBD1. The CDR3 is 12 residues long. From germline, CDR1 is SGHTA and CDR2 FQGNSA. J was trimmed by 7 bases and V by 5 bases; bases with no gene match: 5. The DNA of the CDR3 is TGTGCCAGCAGCCCGCGACAGGGAGAGCAGTACTTC. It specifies CASSPRQGEQYF. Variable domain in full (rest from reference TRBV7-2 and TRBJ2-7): GAGVSQSPSNKVTEKGKDVELRCDPISGHTALYWYRQSLGQGLEFLIYFQGNSAPDKSGLPSDRFSAERTGGSVSTLTIQRTQQEDSAVYLCASSPRQGEQYFGPGTRLTVT.

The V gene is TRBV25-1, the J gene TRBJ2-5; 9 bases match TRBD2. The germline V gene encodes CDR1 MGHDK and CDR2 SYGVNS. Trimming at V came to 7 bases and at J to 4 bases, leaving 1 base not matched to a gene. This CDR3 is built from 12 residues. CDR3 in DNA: TGTGCCAGCATGCGGGGGGGAGAGACCCAGTACTTC. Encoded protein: CASMRGGETQYF.

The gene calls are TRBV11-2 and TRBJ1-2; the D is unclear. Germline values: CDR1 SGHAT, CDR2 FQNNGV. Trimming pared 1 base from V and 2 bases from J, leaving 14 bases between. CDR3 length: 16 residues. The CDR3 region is CASSLVRPPRNYGYTF. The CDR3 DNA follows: TGTGCCAGCAGCTTAGTGAGGCCCCCGAGGAACTATGGCTACACCTTC.

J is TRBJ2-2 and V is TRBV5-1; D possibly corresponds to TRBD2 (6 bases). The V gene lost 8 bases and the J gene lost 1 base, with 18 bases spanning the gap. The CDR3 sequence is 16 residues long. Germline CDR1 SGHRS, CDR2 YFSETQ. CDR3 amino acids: CASSPRDFQNTGELFF. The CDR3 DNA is TGCGCCAGTAGCCCCCGGGACTTCCAGAACACCGGGGAGCTGTTTTTT. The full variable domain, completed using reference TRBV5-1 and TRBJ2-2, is KAGVTQTPRYLIKTRGQQVTLSCSPISGHRSVSWYQQTPGQGLQFLFEYFSETQRNKGNFPGRFSGRQFSNSRSEMNVSTLELGDSALYLCASSPRDFQNTGELFFGEGSRLTVL.

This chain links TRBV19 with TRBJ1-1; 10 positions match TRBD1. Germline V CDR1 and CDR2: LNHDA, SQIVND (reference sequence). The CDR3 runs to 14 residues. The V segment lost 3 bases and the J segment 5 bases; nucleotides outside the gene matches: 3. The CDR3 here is CASSIGQGVTEAFF. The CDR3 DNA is TGTGCCAGTAGTATTGGACAGGGGGTTACTGAAGCTTTCTTT.

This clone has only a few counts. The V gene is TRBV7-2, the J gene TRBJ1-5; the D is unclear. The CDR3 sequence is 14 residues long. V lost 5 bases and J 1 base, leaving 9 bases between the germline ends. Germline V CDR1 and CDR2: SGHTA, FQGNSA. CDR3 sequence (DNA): TGTGCCAGCAGCCGTCAGCGGAGCAATCAGCCCCAGCATTTT. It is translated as CASSRQRSNQPQHF. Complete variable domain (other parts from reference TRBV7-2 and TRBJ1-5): GAGVSQSPSNKVTEKGKDVELRCDPISGHTALYWYRQSLGQGLEFLIYFQGNSAPDKSGLPSDRFSAERTGGSVSTLTIQRTQQEDSAVYLCASSRQRSNQPQHFGDGTRLSIL.

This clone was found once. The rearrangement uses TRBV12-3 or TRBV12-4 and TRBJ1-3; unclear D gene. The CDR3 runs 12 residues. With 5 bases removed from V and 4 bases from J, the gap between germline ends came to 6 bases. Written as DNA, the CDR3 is TGTGCCAGCAGTCGAGGGGGAAACACCATATATTTT. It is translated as CASSRGGNTIYF.

CDR3 amino acids: CASGRGQTSSQPQHF. As DNA, the CDR3 is TGTGCCAGCGGACGAGGACAGACGTCTAGTCAGCCCCAGCATTTT. The chain has TRBV5-8 and TRBJ1-5, with D maybe TRBD1 (6 bases). The CDR3 sequence is 15 residues long. V was cut by 7 bases and J by 6 bases, with 20 bases left in between. Germline V CDR1 and CDR2: SGHTS, YDEGEE.

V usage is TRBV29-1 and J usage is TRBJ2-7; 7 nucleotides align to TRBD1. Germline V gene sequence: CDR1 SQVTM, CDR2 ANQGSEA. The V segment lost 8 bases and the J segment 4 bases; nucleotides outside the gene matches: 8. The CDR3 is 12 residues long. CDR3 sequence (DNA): TGCAGCTTTACAGGGGATTCGTACGAGCAGTACTTC. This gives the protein CSFTGDSYEQYF.

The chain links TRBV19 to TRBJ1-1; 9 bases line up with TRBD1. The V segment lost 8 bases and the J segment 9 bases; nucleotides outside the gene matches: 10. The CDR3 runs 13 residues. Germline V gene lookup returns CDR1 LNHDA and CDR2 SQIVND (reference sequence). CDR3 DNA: TGTGCCAGTCAGATGCGGGACAGGGTCCAAGCTTTCTTT. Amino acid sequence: CASQMRDRVQAFF.

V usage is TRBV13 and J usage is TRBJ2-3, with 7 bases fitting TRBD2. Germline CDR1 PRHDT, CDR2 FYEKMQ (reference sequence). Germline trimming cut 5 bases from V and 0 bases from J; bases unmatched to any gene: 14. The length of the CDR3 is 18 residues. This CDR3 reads CASSRLAQKPNSTDTQYF. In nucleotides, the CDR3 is TGTGCCAGCAGCAGACTAGCCCAAAAACCAAATAGCACAGATACGCAGTATTTT. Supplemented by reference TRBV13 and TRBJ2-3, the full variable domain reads AAGVIQSPRHLIKEKRETATLKCYPIPRHDTVYWYQQGPGQDPQFLISFYEKMQSDKGSIPDRFSAQQFSDYHSELNMSSLELGDSALYFCASSRLAQKPNSTDTQYFGPGTRLTVL.

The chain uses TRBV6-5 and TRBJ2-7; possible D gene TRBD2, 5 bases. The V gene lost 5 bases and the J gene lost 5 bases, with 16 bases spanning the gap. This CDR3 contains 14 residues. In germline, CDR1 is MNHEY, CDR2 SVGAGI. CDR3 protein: CASSLSGNHDEQYF. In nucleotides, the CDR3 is TGTGCCAGCAGTCTGTCGGGAAACCACGACGAGCAGTACTTC.

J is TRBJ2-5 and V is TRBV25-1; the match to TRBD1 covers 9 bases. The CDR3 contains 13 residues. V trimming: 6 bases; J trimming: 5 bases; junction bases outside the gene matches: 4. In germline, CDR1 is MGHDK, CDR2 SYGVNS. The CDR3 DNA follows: TGTGCCAGCAGAAAGACAGGGGGGGAGACCCAGTACTTC. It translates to CASRKTGGETQYF. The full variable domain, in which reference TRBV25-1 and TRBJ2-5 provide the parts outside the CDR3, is EADIYQTPRYLVIGTGKKITLECSQTMGHDKMYWYQQDPGMELHLIHYSYGVNSTEKGDLSSESTVSRIRTEHFPLTLESARPSHTSQYLCASRKTGGETQYFGPGTRLLVL.

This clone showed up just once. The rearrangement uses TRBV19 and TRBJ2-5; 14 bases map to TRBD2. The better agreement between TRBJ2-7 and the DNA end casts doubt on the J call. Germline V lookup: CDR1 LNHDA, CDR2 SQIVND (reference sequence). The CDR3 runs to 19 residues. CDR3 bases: TGTGCCAGTAGTACGACCACGGGACTAGCGGGAGTCCAGTCCTACGAGCAGTACTTC. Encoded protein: CASSTTTGLAGVQSYEQYF.

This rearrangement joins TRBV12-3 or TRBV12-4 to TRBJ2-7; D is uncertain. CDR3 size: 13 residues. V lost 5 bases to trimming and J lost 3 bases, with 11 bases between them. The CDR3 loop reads CASSPTGGYEQYF. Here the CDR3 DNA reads TGTGCCAGCAGTCCAACCGGCGGCTACGAGCAGTACTTC.

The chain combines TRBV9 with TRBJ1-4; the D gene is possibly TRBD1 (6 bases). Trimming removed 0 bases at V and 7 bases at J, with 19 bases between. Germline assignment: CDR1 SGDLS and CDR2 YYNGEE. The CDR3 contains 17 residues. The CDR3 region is CASSVANTGPASEKLFF. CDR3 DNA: TGTGCCAGCAGCGTAGCTAACACAGGGCCCGCTAGTGAAAAACTGTTTTTT.

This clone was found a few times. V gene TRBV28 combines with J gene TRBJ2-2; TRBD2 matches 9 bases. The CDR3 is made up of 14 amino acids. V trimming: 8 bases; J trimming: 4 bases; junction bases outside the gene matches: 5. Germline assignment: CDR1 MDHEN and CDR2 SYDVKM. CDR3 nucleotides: TGTGCCAGCTTGGAGCGGGAGGTCACCGGGGAGCTGTTTTTT. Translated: CASLEREVTGELFF.

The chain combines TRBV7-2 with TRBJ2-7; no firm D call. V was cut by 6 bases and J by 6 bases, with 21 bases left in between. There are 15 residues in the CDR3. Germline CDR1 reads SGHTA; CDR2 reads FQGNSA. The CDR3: CASRPILPSGSEQYF. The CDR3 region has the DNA TGTGCCAGCAGACCCATCCTGCCGTCCGGTTCCGAGCAGTACTTC.

The CDR3 DNA follows: TGTGCCAGCAACCCAAGCAGACTGGCCTCCTACAATGAGCAGTTCTTC. This translates into CASNPSRLASYNEQFF. The rearrangement links TRBV28 to TRBJ2-1; D remains unclear. CDR3 length equals 16 residues. Germline-derived CDR1 and CDR2 are MDHEN and SYDVKM. V shed 7 bases and J shed 0 bases, with 16 bases lying between them. The complete variable domain, with remaining parts taken from reference TRBV28 and TRBJ2-1, reads DVKVTQSSRYLVKRTGEKVFLECVQDMDHENMFWYRQDPGLGLRLIYFSYDVKMKEKGDIPEGYSVSREKKERFSLILESASTNQTSMYLCASNPSRLASYNEQFFGPGTRLTVL.

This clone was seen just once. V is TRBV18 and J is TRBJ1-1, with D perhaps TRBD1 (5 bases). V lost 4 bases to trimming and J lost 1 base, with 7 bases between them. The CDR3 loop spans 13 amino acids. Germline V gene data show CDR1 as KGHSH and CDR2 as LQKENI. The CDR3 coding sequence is TGTGCCAGCTCACTCGGGGGGAACACTGAAGCTTTCTTT. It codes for CASSLGGNTEAFF.